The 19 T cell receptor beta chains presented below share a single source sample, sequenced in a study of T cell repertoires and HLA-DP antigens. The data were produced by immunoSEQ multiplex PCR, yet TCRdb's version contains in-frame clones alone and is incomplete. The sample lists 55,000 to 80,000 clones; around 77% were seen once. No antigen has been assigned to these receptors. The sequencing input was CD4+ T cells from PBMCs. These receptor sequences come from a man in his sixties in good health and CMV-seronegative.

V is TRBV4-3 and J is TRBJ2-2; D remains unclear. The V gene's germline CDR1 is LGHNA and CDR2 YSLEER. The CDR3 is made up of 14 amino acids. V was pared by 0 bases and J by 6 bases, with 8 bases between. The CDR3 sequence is CASSQDWTAGELFF. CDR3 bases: TGCGCCAGCAGCCAAGATTGGACCGCCGGGGAGCTGTTTTTT.

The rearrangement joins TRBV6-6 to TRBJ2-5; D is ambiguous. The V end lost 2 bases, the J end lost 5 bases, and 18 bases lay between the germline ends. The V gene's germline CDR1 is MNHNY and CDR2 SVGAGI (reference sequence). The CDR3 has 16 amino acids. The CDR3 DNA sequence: TGTGCCAGCAGTTACAACCAGGCTCTCTTAGGGGAGACCCAGTACTTC. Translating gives CASSYNQALLGETQYF.

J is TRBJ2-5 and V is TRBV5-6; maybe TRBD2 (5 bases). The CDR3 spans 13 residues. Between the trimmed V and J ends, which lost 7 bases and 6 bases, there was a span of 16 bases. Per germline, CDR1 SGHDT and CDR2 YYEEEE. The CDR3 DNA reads TGTGCCAGCCGGACTTGGGGTGCGCAGACCCAGTACTTC. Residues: CASRTWGAQTQYF.

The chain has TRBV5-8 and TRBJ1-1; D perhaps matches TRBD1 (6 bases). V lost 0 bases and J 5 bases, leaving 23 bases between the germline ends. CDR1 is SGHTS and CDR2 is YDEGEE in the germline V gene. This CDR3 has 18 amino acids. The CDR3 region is CASSLAKGELKGPTEAFF. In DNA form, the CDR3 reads TGTGCCAGCAGCTTGGCCAAGGGGGAACTTAAGGGACCGACTGAAGCTTTCTTT. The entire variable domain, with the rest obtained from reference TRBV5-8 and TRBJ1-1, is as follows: EAGVTQSPTHLIKTRGQQATLRCSPISGHTSVYWYQQALGLGLQFLLWYDEGEERNRGNFPPRFSGRQFPNYSSELNVNALELEDSALYLCASSLAKGELKGPTEAFFGQGTRLTVV.

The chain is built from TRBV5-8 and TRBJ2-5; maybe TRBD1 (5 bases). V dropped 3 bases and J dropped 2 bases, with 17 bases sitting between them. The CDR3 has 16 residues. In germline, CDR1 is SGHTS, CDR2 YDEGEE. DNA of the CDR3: TGTGCCAGCAGCTACGGAAGTAGGGGTGGGCAAGAGACCCAGTACTTC. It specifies CASSYGSRGGQETQYF.

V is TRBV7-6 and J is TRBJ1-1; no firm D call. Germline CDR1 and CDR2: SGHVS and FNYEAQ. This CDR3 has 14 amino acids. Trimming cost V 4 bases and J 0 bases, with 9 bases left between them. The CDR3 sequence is CASSSKAMNTEAFF. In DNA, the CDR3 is TGTGCCAGCAGCTCCAAAGCCATGAACACTGAAGCTTTCTTT.

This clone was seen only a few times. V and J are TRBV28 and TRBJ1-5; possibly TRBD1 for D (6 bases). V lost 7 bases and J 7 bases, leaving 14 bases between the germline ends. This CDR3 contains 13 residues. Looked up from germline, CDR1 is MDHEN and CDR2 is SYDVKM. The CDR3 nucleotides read TGTGCCAGCATGGGGCAGGGGCGACAGCCCCAGCATTTT. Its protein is CASMGQGRQPQHF. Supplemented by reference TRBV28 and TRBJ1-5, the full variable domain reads DVKVTQSSRYLVKRTGEKVFLECVQDMDHENMFWYRQDPGLGLRLIYFSYDVKMKEKGDIPEGYSVSREKKERFSLILESASTNQTSMYLCASMGQGRQPQHFGDGTRLSIL.

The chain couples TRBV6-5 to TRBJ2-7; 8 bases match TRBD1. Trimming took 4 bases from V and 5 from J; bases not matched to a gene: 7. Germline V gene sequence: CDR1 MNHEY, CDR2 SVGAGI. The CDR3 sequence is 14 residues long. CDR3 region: CASSLGRGLDEQYF. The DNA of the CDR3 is TGTGCCAGCAGTTTGGGCAGGGGGCTTGACGAGCAGTACTTC.

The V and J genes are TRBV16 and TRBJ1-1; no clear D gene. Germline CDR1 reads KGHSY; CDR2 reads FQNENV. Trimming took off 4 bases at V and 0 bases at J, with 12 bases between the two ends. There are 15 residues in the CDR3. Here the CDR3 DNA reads TGTGCCAGCAGCCCCGCGGTGCTTATGAACACTGAAGCTTTCTTT. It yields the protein CASSPAVLMNTEAFF.

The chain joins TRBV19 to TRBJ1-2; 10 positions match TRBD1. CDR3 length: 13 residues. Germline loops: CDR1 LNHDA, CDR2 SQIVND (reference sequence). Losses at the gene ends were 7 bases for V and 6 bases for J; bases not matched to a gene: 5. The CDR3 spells CASKETGGDGYTF. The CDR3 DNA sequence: TGTGCCAGTAAGGAGACAGGGGGCGATGGCTACACCTTC.

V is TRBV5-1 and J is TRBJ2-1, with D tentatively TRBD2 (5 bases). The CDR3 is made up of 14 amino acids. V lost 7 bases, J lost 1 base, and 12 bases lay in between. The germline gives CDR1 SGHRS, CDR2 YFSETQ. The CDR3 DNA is TGCGCCAGCGGGAGCCAGCCTTCCTACAATGAGCAGTTCTTC. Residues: CASGSQPSYNEQFF. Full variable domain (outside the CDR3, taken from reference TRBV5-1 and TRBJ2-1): KAGVTQTPRYLIKTRGQQVTLSCSPISGHRSVSWYQQTPGQGLQFLFEYFSETQRNKGNFPGRFSGRQFSNSRSEMNVSTLELGDSALYLCASGSQPSYNEQFFGPGTRLTVL.

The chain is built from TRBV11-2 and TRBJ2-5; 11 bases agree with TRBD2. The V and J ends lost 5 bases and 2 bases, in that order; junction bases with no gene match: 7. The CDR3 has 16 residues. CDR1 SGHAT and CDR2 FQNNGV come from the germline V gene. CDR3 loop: CASSPLAGGVQETQYF. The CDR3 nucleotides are TGTGCCAGCAGCCCGCTAGCGGGGGGCGTTCAAGAGACCCAGTACTTC.

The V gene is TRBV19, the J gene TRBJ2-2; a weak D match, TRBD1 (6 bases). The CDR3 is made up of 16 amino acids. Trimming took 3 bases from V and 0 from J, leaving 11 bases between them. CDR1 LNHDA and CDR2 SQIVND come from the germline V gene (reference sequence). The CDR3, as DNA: TGTGCCAGTAGTATGATGGACAGTACGAACACCGGGGAGCTGTTTTTT. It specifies CASSMMDSTNTGELFF.

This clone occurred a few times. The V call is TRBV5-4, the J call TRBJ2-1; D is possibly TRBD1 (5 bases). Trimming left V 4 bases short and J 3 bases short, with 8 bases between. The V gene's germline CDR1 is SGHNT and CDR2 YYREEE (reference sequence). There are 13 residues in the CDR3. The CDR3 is CASSLDSYNEQFF. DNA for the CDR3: TGTGCCAGCAGCCTAGACAGCTACAATGAGCAGTTCTTC.

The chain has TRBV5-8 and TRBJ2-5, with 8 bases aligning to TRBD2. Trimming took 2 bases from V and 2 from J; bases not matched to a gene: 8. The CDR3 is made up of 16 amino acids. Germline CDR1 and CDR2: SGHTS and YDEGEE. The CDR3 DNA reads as TGTGCCAGCAGCTTTAGGAAGACTAGCGAACAAGAGACCCAGTACTTC. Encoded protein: CASSFRKTSEQETQYF.

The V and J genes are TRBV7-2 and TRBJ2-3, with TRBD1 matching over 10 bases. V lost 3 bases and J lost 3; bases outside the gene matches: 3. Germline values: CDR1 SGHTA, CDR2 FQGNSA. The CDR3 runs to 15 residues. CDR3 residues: CASSFQGQGTDTQYF. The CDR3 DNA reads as TGTGCCAGCAGCTTTCAGGGACAGGGGACAGATACGCAGTATTTT.

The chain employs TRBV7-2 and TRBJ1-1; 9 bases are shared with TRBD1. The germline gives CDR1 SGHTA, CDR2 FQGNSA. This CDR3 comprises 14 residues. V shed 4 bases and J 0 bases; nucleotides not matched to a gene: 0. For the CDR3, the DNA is TGTGCCAGCAGCTGGACAGGGGTGAACACTGAAGCTTTCTTT. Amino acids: CASSWTGVNTEAFF.

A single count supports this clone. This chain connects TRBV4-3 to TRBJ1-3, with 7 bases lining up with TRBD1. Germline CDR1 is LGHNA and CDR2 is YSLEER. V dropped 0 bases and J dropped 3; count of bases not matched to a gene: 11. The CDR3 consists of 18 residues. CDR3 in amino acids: CASSQDPRGGADGNTIYF. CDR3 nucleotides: TGCGCCAGCAGCCAAGATCCTAGAGGGGGCGCGGATGGAAACACCATATATTTT.

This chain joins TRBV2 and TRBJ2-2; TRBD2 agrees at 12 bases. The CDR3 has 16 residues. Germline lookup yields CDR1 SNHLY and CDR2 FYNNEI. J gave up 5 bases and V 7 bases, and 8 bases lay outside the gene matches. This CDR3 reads CASIATSGSTTGELFF. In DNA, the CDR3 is TGTGCCAGCATTGCGACTAGCGGGAGTACGACCGGGGAGCTGTTTTTT.